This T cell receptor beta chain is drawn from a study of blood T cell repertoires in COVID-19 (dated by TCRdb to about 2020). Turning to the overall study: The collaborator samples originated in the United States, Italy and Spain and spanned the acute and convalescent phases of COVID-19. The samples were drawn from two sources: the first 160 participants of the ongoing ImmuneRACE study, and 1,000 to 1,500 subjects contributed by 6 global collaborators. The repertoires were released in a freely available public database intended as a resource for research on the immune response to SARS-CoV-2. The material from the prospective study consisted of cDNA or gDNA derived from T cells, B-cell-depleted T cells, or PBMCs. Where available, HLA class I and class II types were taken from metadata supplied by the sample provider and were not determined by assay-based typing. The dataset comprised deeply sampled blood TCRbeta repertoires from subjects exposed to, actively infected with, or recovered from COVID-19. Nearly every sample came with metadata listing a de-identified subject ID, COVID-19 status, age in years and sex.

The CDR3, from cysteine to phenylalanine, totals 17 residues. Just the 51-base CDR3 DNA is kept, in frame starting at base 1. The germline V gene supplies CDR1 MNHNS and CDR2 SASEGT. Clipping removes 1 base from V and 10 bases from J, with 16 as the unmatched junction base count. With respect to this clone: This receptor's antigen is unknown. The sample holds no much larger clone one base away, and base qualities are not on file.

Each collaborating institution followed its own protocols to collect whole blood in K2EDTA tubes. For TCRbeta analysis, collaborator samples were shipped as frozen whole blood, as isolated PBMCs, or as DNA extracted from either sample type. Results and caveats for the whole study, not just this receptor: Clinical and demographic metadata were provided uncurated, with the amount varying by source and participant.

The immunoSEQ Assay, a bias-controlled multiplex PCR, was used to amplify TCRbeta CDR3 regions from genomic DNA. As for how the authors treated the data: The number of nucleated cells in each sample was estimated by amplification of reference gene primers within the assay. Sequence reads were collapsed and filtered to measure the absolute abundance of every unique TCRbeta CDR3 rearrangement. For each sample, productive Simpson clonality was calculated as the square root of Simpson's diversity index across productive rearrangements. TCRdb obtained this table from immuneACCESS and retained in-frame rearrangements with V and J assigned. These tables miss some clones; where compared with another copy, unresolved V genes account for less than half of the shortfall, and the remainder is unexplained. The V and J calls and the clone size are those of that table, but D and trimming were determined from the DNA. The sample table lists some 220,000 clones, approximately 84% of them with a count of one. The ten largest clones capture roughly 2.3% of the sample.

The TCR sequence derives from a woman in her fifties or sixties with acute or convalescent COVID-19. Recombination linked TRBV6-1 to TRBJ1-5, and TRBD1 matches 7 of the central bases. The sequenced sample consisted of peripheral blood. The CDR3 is CASSEGSRRQGTLPQHF. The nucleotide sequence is TGTGCCAGCAGTGAAGGATCTAGGAGACAGGGTACCCTCCCCCAGCATTTT.